Each of the 5 T cell receptor beta chains below was sequenced from the same sample in a study of cytomegalovirus exposure and HLA in healthy donors. PCR was performed using 60 Vbeta and 13 Jbeta primers. TCRdb's copy holds only in-frame clones and misses some; the assay was immunoSEQ multiplex PCR. The repertoire includes 130,000 or so clones, around 80% of them detected once, and approximately 1.5% sits in the top ten. The sample comprised PBMCs. The receptor source for this set is a woman aged 18 to 35 in good health and CMV-seronegative.

The count of this clone is one. The V call is TRBV6-1, the J call TRBJ1-4; 7 positions agree with TRBD1. The CDR3 runs 14 residues. The germline gives CDR1 MNHNS, CDR2 SASEGT. V trimming: 6 bases; J trimming: 1 base; junction bases outside the gene matches: 2. The CDR3 DNA reads TGTGCCAGCAGCTACAGGGGAACTAATGAAAAACTGTTTTTT. Its translation: CASSYRGTNEKLFF.

V and J are TRBV5-1 and TRBJ2-1; TRBD1 matches at 11 bases. The V gene end was trimmed by 4 bases and the J gene end by 2 bases; junction bases not matched to a gene: 8. Germline CDR1 reads SGHRS; CDR2 reads YFSETQ. The CDR3 sequence is 17 residues long. CDR3 residues: CASSAGGQGVTYNEQFF. The CDR3 DNA sequence: TGCGCCAGCAGCGCTGGGGGACAGGGGGTAACCTACAATGAGCAGTTCTTC.

This chain connects TRBV6-5 to TRBJ1-1, with D possibly being TRBD1 (6 bases). Looked up from germline, CDR1 is MNHEY and CDR2 is SVGAGI. V dropped 10 bases and J dropped 4 bases, with 13 bases sitting between them. The CDR3 extends over 12 amino acids. The CDR3 DNA follows: TGTGCCACGTGGGTCAGGGGCACTGAAGCTTTCTTT. Translation gives CATWVRGTEAFF.

The chain employs TRBV27 and TRBJ1-2; D call uncertain. CDR3 size: 14 residues. V dropped 3 bases and J dropped 4 bases, with 12 bases sitting between them. From germline, CDR1 is MNHEY and CDR2 SMNVEV (reference sequence). The CDR3, as DNA: TGTGCCAGCAGTTTTTCCAGGTGGCCCTATGGCTACACCTTC. It specifies CASSFSRWPYGYTF.

This clone was seen only a few times. Other DNA sequences of this sample code for an identical CDR3. The rearrangement links TRBV7-2 to TRBJ1-5; D ambiguous. The CDR3 contains 14 residues. Trimming took off 1 base at V and 3 bases at J, with 7 bases between the two ends. From germline, CDR1 is SGHTA and CDR2 FQGNSA. CDR3: CASSLGRDNQPQHF. DNA of the CDR3: TGTGCCAGCAGCTTAGGGCGGGACAATCAGCCCCAGCATTTT.